These 12 T cell receptor beta chains were all obtained from the same sample, sequenced in a study of blood T cell repertoires in COVID-19. Only in-frame clones appear in the TCRdb table, and some are missing; sequencing was by immunoSEQ multiplex PCR. The sample shows some 400,000 clones, roughly 92% of them seen only once. Input material: PBMCs or T cells enriched from blood (not recorded which). Every receptor here comes from a woman between 40 and 55 years old who had been exposed to COVID-19.

The rearrangement links TRBV30 to TRBJ1-3, with TRBD1 as a possible D gene (5 bases). Trimming took off 1 base at V and 0 bases at J, with 7 bases between the two ends. Germline values: CDR1 GTSNPN, CDR2 SVGIG (reference sequence). The CDR3 length is 14 residues. CDR3 residues: CAWSEGASGNTIYF. CDR3 sequence (DNA): TGTGCCTGGAGTGAAGGGGCCTCTGGAAACACCATATATTTT.

On this clone: The junction departs from germline at one end; a sequencing error may be responsible. CDR3 protein: CASSLTSVDYNKQFF. The DNA for the CDR3 is TGTGCCAGCTCACTGACTAGCGTAGACTACAATAAGCAGTTCTTC. The genes are TRBV18 and TRBJ2-1, with 8 bases that match TRBD2. CDR1 is KGHSH, CDR2 LQKENI, per germline. The CDR3 sequence is 15 residues long.

This chain uses TRBV12-5 with TRBJ1-3; TRBD1 agrees at 7 bases. Losses at the gene ends were 6 bases for V and 3 bases for J; bases not matched to a gene: 11. CDR1 is LGHNT, CDR2 FRNRAP, per germline. The CDR3 has 16 amino acids. CDR3 residues: CASGPSRGISGNTIYF. The DNA of the CDR3 is TGTGCTAGTGGCCCTTCCAGGGGGATTAGTGGAAACACCATATATTTT.

J is TRBJ1-3 and V is TRBV19; perhaps TRBD1 as D (5 bases). The CDR3 runs 14 residues. The V end lost 8 bases, the J end lost 3 bases, and 14 bases lay between the germline ends. CDR1 and CDR2 (germline): LNHDA, SQIVND (reference sequence). CDR3 nucleotide sequence: TGTGCCAGTTCTACAGGCTTCTTTGGAAACACCATATATTTT. Translation gives CASSTGFFGNTIYF. Combining the CDR3 with reference TRBV19 and TRBJ1-3 gives the whole variable domain DGGITQSPKYLFRKEGQNVTLSCEQNLNHDAMYWYRQDPGQGLRLIYYSQIVNDFQKGDIAEGYSVSREKKESFPLTVTSAQKNPTAFYLCASSTGFFGNTIYFGEGSWLTVV.

This clone was seen a handful of times. CDR3 bases: TGTGCCAGCAGCGTAGGGTTAATTGGGGGGAGTGAGCAGTTCTTC. Translating it yields CASSVGLIGGSEQFF. This rearrangement joins TRBV9 to TRBJ2-1; D is perhaps TRBD2 (6 bases). In germline, CDR1 is SGDLS, CDR2 YYNGEE. V was cut by 0 bases and J by 9 bases, with 16 bases left in between. This CDR3 is built from 15 residues.

There are a few counts of this clone. This chain uses TRBV3-1 (or the pseudogene TRBV3-2) with TRBJ2-7; 12 nucleotides align to TRBD1. CDR3 size: 16 residues. In germline, CDR1 is LGHDT, CDR2 YNNKEL (reference sequence). With 6 bases clipped from V and 3 bases from J, the junction kept 9 bases outside the gene matches. The CDR3 DNA reads as TGTGCCAGCAGGCTCACCGGGACAGGGGGCTTCTACGAGCAGTACTTC. Its protein is CASRLTGTGGFYEQYF.

The chain employs TRBV6-5 and TRBJ1-1; unclear D gene. Trimming took 8 bases from V and 0 from J, leaving 10 bases between them. This CDR3 comprises 13 residues. Germline CDR1 is MNHEY and CDR2 is SVGAGI. This CDR3 is CASSSAVNTEAFF. Here the CDR3 DNA reads TGTGCCAGCTCCTCCGCGGTGAACACTGAAGCTTTCTTT.

In this sample, this clone turned up once. The chain recombines TRBV12-3 or TRBV12-4 with TRBJ1-5; D perhaps matches TRBD1 (6 bases). The V and J ends lost 7 bases and 9 bases respectively, with 13 bases between them. CDR3 length: 12 amino acids. The CDR3 sequence: CASTLRGGPQHF. The CDR3 bases are TGTGCCAGCACCCTAAGGGGGGGGCCCCAGCATTTT.

The rearrangement uses TRBV27 and TRBJ2-6; perhaps TRBD1 as D (6 bases). The CDR3 loop spans 17 amino acids. Germline V lookup: CDR1 MNHEY, CDR2 SMNVEV (reference sequence). The V and J ends lost 6 bases and 0 bases respectively, with 15 bases between them. CDR3 region: CASRPAQGLSGANVLTF. CDR3 nucleotides: TGTGCCAGCAGACCTGCACAGGGTCTCTCTGGGGCCAACGTCCTGACTTTC.

Points on this clone: Within the sample, other DNA sequences also encode this same CDR3. The rearrangement uses TRBV24-1 and TRBJ1-1; D call uncertain. Germline V CDR1 and CDR2: KGHDR, SFDVKD. Trimming cost V 3 bases and J 4 bases, with 8 bases left between them. This CDR3 spans 13 amino acids. The CDR3 sequence is CATSDGGSTEAFF. CDR3 DNA: TGTGCCACCAGTGATGGAGGAAGCACTGAAGCTTTCTTT.

This chain joins TRBV18 and TRBJ2-2; 10 positions match TRBD2. CDR1 and CDR2 from the germline V gene are KGHSH and LQKENI. The CDR3 sequence is 18 residues long. With V trimmed by 3 bases and J by 4 bases, 11 bases remained unmatched. The CDR3 here is CASSPSLAGESGTGELFF. The CDR3 bases are TGTGCCAGCTCACCGTCGCTAGCGGGAGAATCTGGCACCGGGGAGCTGTTTTTT.

This chain joins TRBV7-2 and TRBJ2-7; TRBD2 agrees at 11 bases. V lost 5 bases and J lost 2; bases outside the gene matches: 5. Germline values: CDR1 SGHTA, CDR2 FQGNSA. This CDR3 spans 15 amino acids. The DNA of the CDR3 is TGTGCCAGCAGCCTGACTAGCGGGGCAACCTACGAGCAGTACTTC. Its translation is CASSLTSGATYEQYF.